This entry describes one T cell receptor beta chain. This sample is drawn from a study of T cell changes during pregnancy in multiple sclerosis. Profiling relied on immunoSEQ multiplex PCR, and the TCRdb table lists in-frame clones only, not all of them. The sample shows some 40,000 clones, roughly nine tenths of them seen only once. V gave up 6 bases and J gave up 2 bases; unmatched junction bases: 8. This CDR3 spans 16 amino acids. From germline, CDR1 is MNHNY and CDR2 SVGAGI (reference sequence). This clonotype was obtained from a female donor in good health, enrolled as a control in a pregnancy study. The rearrangement joins TRBV6-6 to TRBJ1-5; 9 positions match TRBD1. This specimen consisted of peripheral blood, obtained in the second trimester of pregnancy. The DNA for the CDR3 is TGTGCCAGCAGCCTTACAGGGGGCGCGGGCAATCAGCCCCAGCATTTT. Translation: CASSLTGGAGNQPQHF.